This T cell receptor beta chain was identified in a study of T cell responses to AZD1222 COVID-19 vaccine. The overall study: Second-dose recipients at about 4 or about 12 weeks were treated as one pooled group.

There are 14 residues in the CDR3. CDR1 SGHTA and CDR2 FQGNSA come from the germline V gene. With 6 bases clipped from V and 1 base from J, the junction kept 5 bases outside the gene matches. The table came from immunoSEQ multiplex PCR; TCRdb's copy has only in-frame clones and leaves some out. The sample has fewer than 150,000 clones, about 91% seen once. The sample was peripheral blood, taken on day 0 of AZD1222 vaccination. The chain couples TRBV7-2 to TRBJ1-1, with 7 bases matching TRBD1. The clonotype originates from an adult in good health. CDR3 in DNA: TGTGCCAGCAGTATAGGGGGCGGGAACACTGAAGCTTTCTTT. This translates into CASSIGGGNTEAFF.